The 7 T cell receptor beta chains reported below all come from one sample, sequenced in a study of OX40 agonist ivuxolimab in advanced cancers. Profiling relied on immunoSEQ multiplex PCR, and the TCRdb table lists in-frame clones only, not all of them. The profile shows fewer than 60,000 clones, 80% to 90% of them singletons. The sequenced sample was CD4+ or CD8+ T cells sorted from blood, obtained in a trial of the OX40 agonist ivuxolimab. The origin of the receptors is an adult with an advanced solid tumor such as melanoma, head and neck, liver or kidney cancer.

This chain uses TRBV7-3 with TRBJ2-7, with 10 bases aligning to TRBD1. Looked up from germline, CDR1 is SGHTA and CDR2 is FQGTGA. CDR3 length: 15 amino acids. Trimming removed 1 base from V and 4 bases from J; junction bases left unmatched: 4. The CDR3 nucleotides are TGTGCCAGCAGCTTAAGACAGGGGGCAGGTTACGAGCAGTACTTC. Residues: CASSLRQGAGYEQYF.

This clone was counted once. The chain couples TRBV5-1 to TRBJ2-3, with unresolved D. The CDR3 runs 12 residues. Between the trimmed V and J ends, which lost 4 bases and 6 bases, there was a span of 9 bases. The V gene's germline CDR1 is SGHRS and CDR2 YFSETQ. The DNA for the CDR3 is TGCGCCAGCAGCCAAAATTTGGATACGCAGTATTTT. Its translation: CASSQNLDTQYF.

This chain joins TRBV5-4 and TRBJ1-4, with D tentatively TRBD1 (6 bases). Trimming left V 4 bases short and J 3 bases short, with 10 bases between. The germline V gene has CDR1 SGHNT and CDR2 YYREEE (reference sequence). The CDR3 consists of 14 residues. CDR3 protein: CASSQQGPNEKLFF. In DNA form, the CDR3 reads TGTGCCAGCAGCCAACAGGGACCTAATGAAAAACTGTTTTTT.

The rearrangement uses TRBV5-4 and TRBJ2-7; 9 positions match TRBD1. The V and J ends lost 3 bases and 4 bases, in that order; junction bases with no gene match: 5. From germline, CDR1 is SGHNT and CDR2 YYREEE (reference sequence). The CDR3 consists of 14 residues. DNA for the CDR3: TGTGCCAGCAGCTCCGGGACAGGGAGGTACGAGCAGTACTTC. Translating it yields CASSSGTGRYEQYF.

A single count supports this clone. This rearrangement joins TRBV7-8 to TRBJ1-1; the D gene is possibly TRBD1 (5 bases). The germline V and J ends were trimmed by 10 bases and 1 base, with 7 bases remaining between them. CDR1 is SGHVS and CDR2 is FQNEAQ in the germline V gene. This CDR3 spans 11 amino acids. CDR3 protein: CATQGNTEAFF. The CDR3 DNA reads TGTGCCACCCAGGGGAACACTGAAGCTTTCTTT.

This clone was counted between two and nine times. The same CDR3 can be traced to other DNA sequences in this sample. The rearrangement links TRBV19 to TRBJ1-4; D perhaps matches TRBD1 (5 bases). Between the trimmed V and J ends, which lost 6 bases and 2 bases, there was a span of 10 bases. This CDR3 has 14 residues. In germline, CDR1 is LNHDA, CDR2 SQIVND (reference sequence). CDR3 sequence reads: CASRPTVTNEKLFF. In nucleotides, the CDR3 is TGTGCCAGTAGGCCGACAGTCACTAATGAAAAACTGTTTTTT. Combining the CDR3 with reference TRBV19 and TRBJ1-4 gives the whole variable domain DGGITQSPKYLFRKEGQNVTLSCEQNLNHDAMYWYRQDPGQGLRLIYYSQIVNDFQKGDIAEGYSVSREKKESFPLTVTSAQKNPTAFYLCASRPTVTNEKLFFGSGTQLSVL.

The genes are TRBV14 and TRBJ1-2; the D gene is possibly TRBD1 (5 bases). V was pared by 3 bases and J by 5 bases, with 19 bases between. Germline CDR1 is SGHDN and CDR2 is FVKESK. The CDR3 runs to 16 residues. The CDR3 loop is CASSQEGGRAHYGYTF. CDR3 nucleotides: TGTGCCAGCAGCCAGGAGGGAGGCAGGGCCCATTATGGCTACACCTTC.